The 23 T cell receptor beta chains presented below share a single source sample, sequenced in a study of Ad26.COV2.S vaccination and SARS-CoV-2 variants. Treatment specified: about 20 received Ad26.COV2.S at low or high dose, single or two shots; a few received placebo; per-sample allocation not given. Sampling was performed 63 days after the first vaccine or placebo injection. Assay used: immunoSEQ multiplex PCR; TCRdb lists only in-frame clones, some missing. The sample has about 350,000 clones; about 88% are singletons. The source was peripheral blood, collected in a trial of Ad26.COV2.S vaccine versus placebo. The receptors come from a person aged 18 to 65 who received the Ad26.COV2.S COVID-19 vaccine or a placebo.

CDR3 protein: CASTRATPNYGYTF. The CDR3 DNA is TGTGCCAGCACCCGGGCCACACCGAACTATGGCTACACCTTC. V usage is TRBV2 and J usage is TRBJ1-2; unclear D gene. CDR1 and CDR2 from the germline V gene are SNHLY and FYNNEI. The CDR3 extends over 14 amino acids. V lost 7 bases and J 2 bases, leaving 14 bases between the germline ends.

This rearrangement joins TRBV27 to TRBJ1-2; 9 bases are shared with TRBD1. The ends lost 0 bases at V and 2 bases at J; junction bases unmatched: 1. The CDR3 runs 15 residues. CDR1 and CDR2 (germline): MNHEY, SMNVEV (reference sequence). CDR3 nucleotides: TGTGCCAGCAGTTTATCCGGGACAGGGAACTATGGCTACACCTTC. This encodes CASSLSGTGNYGYTF.

The CDR3 region is CASSLMKKGAGNTIYF. DNA of the CDR3: TGTGCCAGCAGCTTAATGAAGAAGGGGGCTGGAAACACCATATATTTT. The chain combines TRBV7-9 with TRBJ1-3, with a tentative D call TRBD1 (6 bases). Germline V lookup: CDR1 SEHNR, CDR2 FQNEAQ (reference sequence). V was clipped by 2 bases and J by 2 bases, with 13 bases between them. CDR3 size: 16 residues.

The chain links TRBV30 to TRBJ2-3; TRBD1 aligns across 12 bases. The CDR3 is 13 residues long. Trimming removed 5 bases from V and 6 bases from J; junction bases left unmatched: 3. Germline loops: CDR1 GTSNPN, CDR2 SVGIG (reference sequence). The CDR3 is CAWGTGGADTQYF. The DNA for the CDR3 is TGTGCCTGGGGGACAGGGGGCGCGGATACGCAGTATTTT.

The chain combines TRBV7-2 with TRBJ1-6, with a tentative D call TRBD1 (6 bases). This CDR3 has 15 amino acids. The germline CDR1 and CDR2 sequences are SGHTA and FQGNSA. V lost 6 bases, J lost 10 bases, and 19 bases lay in between. The CDR3 coding sequence is TGTGCCAGCAGACCTCAGGGGAGTCGGGACTCACCCCTCCACTTT. Protein: CASRPQGSRDSPLHF.

V and J are TRBV3-1 (or the pseudogene TRBV3-2) and TRBJ1-2; weak D call: TRBD1 (5 bases). With 1 base removed from V and 12 bases from J, the gap between germline ends came to 15 bases. Per germline, CDR1 LGHDT and CDR2 YNNKEL (reference sequence). The CDR3 consists of 13 residues. The CDR3 is CASSQAGNAANTF. For the CDR3, the DNA is TGTGCCAGCAGCCAAGCAGGGAACGCCGCGAACACCTTC.

The chain joins TRBV13 to TRBJ2-5; 8 bases are shared with TRBD2. The germline gives CDR1 PRHDT, CDR2 FYEKMQ (reference sequence). The CDR3 extends over 12 amino acids. Germline trimming cut 6 bases from V and 10 bases from J; bases unmatched to any gene: 7. The CDR3 sequence is CASRVAGRDQYF. CDR3 DNA: TGTGCCAGCAGGGTAGCGGGGCGGGACCAGTACTTC.

This clone was seen a single time. In DNA form, the CDR3 reads TGTGCCTGGAGTGTAGTCAGGGTCGGCTACACCTTC. As protein: CAWSVVRVGYTF. The chain recombines TRBV30 with TRBJ1-2; perhaps TRBD1 as D (5 bases). From germline, CDR1 is GTSNPN and CDR2 SVGIG (reference sequence). V was cut by 0 bases and J by 8 bases, with 10 bases left in between. There are 12 residues in the CDR3.

V gene TRBV5-4 combines with J gene TRBJ2-2; 9 nucleotides agree with TRBD1. The V and J ends lost 4 bases and 0 bases, in that order; junction bases with no gene match: 4. CDR1 and CDR2 (germline): SGHNT, YYREEE (reference sequence). The CDR3 sequence is 16 residues long. This CDR3 reads CASSPGTGTNTGELFF. CDR3 nucleotide sequence: TGTGCCAGCAGCCCCGGGACAGGGACGAACACCGGGGAGCTGTTTTTT.

The chain combines TRBV18 with TRBJ1-1; D is unclear. Per the germline V gene, CDR1 is KGHSH and CDR2 is LQKENI. The CDR3 is 14 amino acids. V was shortened by 3 bases and J by 0 bases, with 8 bases between the two germline ends. As DNA, the CDR3 is TGTGCCAGCTCACCTCTCTTTGTGAACACTGAAGCTTTCTTT. This encodes CASSPLFVNTEAFF.

The chain recombines TRBV7-3 with TRBJ2-1, with TRBD2 identical over 7 bases. The CDR3 consists of 15 residues. Germline V gives CDR1 SGHTA, CDR2 FQGTGA. V shed 4 bases, J shed 6 bases, and the junction held 9 bases outside the gene matches. CDR3 DNA: TGTGCCAGCAGCTCAGCGGGATTAAGAGGCAATGAGCAGTTCTTC. It codes for CASSSAGLRGNEQFF. Full variable domain (rest looked up from reference TRBV7-3 and TRBJ2-1): GAGVSQTPSNKVTEKGKYVELRCDPISGHTALYWYRQSLGQGPEFLIYFQGTGAADDSGLPNDRFFAVRPEGSVSTLKIQRTERGDSAVYLCASSSAGLRGNEQFFGPGTRLTVL.

The chain uses TRBV28 and TRBJ2-5, with TRBD1 identical over 8 bases. Germline V gene data show CDR1 as MDHEN and CDR2 as SYDVKM. Losses at the gene ends were 1 base for V and 1 base for J; bases not matched to a gene: 2. CDR3 length: 15 amino acids. The CDR3 region is CASSLLGQGQETQYF. The CDR3 coding sequence is TGTGCCAGCAGTTTATTAGGACAGGGCCAAGAGACCCAGTACTTC. Based on the CDR3 plus reference TRBV28 and TRBJ2-5, the full variable domain is DVKVTQSSRYLVKRTGEKVFLECVQDMDHENMFWYRQDPGLGLRLIYFSYDVKMKEKGDIPEGYSVSREKKERFSLILESASTNQTSMYLCASSLLGQGQETQYFGPGTRLLVL.

This rearrangement joins TRBV21-1 to TRBJ2-5; the table names TRBD1, a call not compared with the DNA. TRBV21-1 is listed as a pseudogene. The CDR3 runs to 17 residues. Here the CDR3 reads CASSKRSDREGRETQYF. The CDR3 bases are TGTGCCAGCAGCAAACGATCGGACAGGGAGGGGAGAGAGACCCAGTACTTC.

This clone was recorded a few times. The chain uses TRBV18 and TRBJ2-1, with 10 bases matching TRBD2. V lost 1 base to trimming and J lost 0 bases; unmatched junction nucleotides: 9. This CDR3 comprises 19 residues. From germline, CDR1 is KGHSH and CDR2 LQKENI. The DNA of the CDR3 is TGTGCCAGCTCACCACTGCTAGCGGGGGCCCGGAGCTCCTACAATGAGCAGTTCTTC. This encodes CASSPLLAGARSSYNEQFF.

This clone showed up many times. The V and J genes are TRBV13 and TRBJ2-5; the D is unclear. V dropped 1 base and J dropped 5 bases, with 2 bases sitting between them. Germline values: CDR1 PRHDT, CDR2 FYEKMQ (reference sequence). This CDR3 has 11 residues. In DNA, the CDR3 is TGTGCCAGCAGCTTAGACGAGACCCAGTACTTC. This gives the protein CASSLDETQYF.

The V gene is TRBV5-6, the J gene TRBJ1-1; 7 positions agree with TRBD1. The length of the CDR3 is 16 residues. After removal of 0 bases from V and 0 bases from J, the junction contained 5 bases not matched to a gene. The germline gives CDR1 SGHDT, CDR2 YYEEEE. The CDR3 reads CASSLVGTEMNTEAFF. Here the CDR3 DNA reads TGTGCCAGCAGCTTGGTCGGGACAGAAATGAACACTGAAGCTTTCTTT.

The DNA for the CDR3 is TGTGCCACCGGGCAGGGGATTACTGAAGCTTTCTTT. Amino acids: CATGQGITEAFF. The chain employs TRBV6-6 and TRBJ1-1, with TRBD1 as a possible D gene (6 bases). Trimming cost V 10 bases and J 5 bases, with 14 bases left between them. There are 12 residues in the CDR3. Germline V CDR1 and CDR2: MNHNY, SVGAGI (reference sequence).

The CDR3 sequence: CASSPSGGGSLQYF. CDR3 nucleotide sequence: TGTGCCAGCAGCCCATCAGGGGGTGGATCGCTTCAGTACTTC. The V gene is TRBV11-3, the J gene TRBJ2-4, with 7 bases identical to TRBD1. Trimming at V came to 5 bases and at J to 11 bases, leaving 12 bases not matched to a gene. Germline lookup yields CDR1 SGHNT and CDR2 YENEEA. CDR3 size: 14 residues.

The chain uses TRBV2 and TRBJ2-5; no clear D. Trimming stripped 0 bases from V and 5 bases from J, with 4 bases between. The germline gives CDR1 SNHLY, CDR2 FYNNEI. CDR3 size: 12 residues. For the CDR3, the DNA is TGTGCCAGCAGTGAAGCGCTGGAGACCCAGTACTTC. This encodes CASSEALETQYF.

The rearrangement links TRBV10-3 to TRBJ2-2; D may be TRBD1 (5 bases). CDR1 is ENHRY and CDR2 is SYGVKD in the germline V gene. V lost 7 bases, J lost 1 base, and 19 bases lay in between. This CDR3 has 17 amino acids. CDR3 loop: CAIKDSPPGQNTGELFF. The DNA of the CDR3 is TGTGCCATCAAGGATTCCCCCCCAGGGCAGAACACCGGGGAGCTGTTTTTT.

This sequence joins TRBV6-4 and TRBJ2-2; TRBD2 aligns across 7 bases. Germline-derived CDR1 and CDR2 are MRHNA and SNTAGT. V was clipped by 4 bases and J by 1 base; unmatched bases: 3. The CDR3 covers 15 residues. CDR3 in DNA: TGTGCCAGCAGTGTGGCTAGCGGGAACACCGGGGAGCTGTTTTTT. It is translated as CASSVASGNTGELFF.

This chain joins TRBV6-1 and TRBJ2-3, with 8 bases identical to TRBD1. Germline loops: CDR1 MNHNS, CDR2 SASEGT. CDR3 length: 14 amino acids. The trim removed 3 bases at V and 2 bases at J, leaving 1 base unmatched. The CDR3, as DNA: TGTGCCAGCAGTGACAGGGGGCACACAGATACGCAGTATTTT. It specifies CASSDRGHTDTQYF.

The chain employs TRBV2 and TRBJ2-3; 9 bases align to TRBD2. J gave up 4 bases and V 8 bases, and 7 bases lay outside the gene matches. This CDR3 is 14 amino acids long. Germline V gives CDR1 SNHLY, CDR2 FYNNEI. CDR3 in amino acids: CASSLAGIADTQYF. The CDR3 DNA follows: TGTGCCAGCTCCCTAGCGGGAATCGCAGATACGCAGTATTTT.